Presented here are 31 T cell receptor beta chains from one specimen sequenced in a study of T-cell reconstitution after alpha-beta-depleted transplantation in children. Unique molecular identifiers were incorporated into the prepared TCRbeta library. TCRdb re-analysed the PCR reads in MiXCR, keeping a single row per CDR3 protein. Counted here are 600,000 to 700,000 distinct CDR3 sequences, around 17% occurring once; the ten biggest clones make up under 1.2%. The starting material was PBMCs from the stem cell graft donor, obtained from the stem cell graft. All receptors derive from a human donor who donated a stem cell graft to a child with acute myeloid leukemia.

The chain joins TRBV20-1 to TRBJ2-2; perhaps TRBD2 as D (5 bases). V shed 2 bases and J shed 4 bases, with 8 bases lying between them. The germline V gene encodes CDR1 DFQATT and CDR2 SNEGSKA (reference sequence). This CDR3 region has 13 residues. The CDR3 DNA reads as TGCAGTGCTAGATCCGGGATCACCGGGGAGCTGTTTTTT. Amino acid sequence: CSARSGITGELFF.

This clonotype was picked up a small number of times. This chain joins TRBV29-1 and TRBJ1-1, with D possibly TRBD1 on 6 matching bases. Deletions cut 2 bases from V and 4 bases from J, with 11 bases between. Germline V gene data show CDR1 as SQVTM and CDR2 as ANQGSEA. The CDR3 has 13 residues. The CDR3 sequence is CSVESGVGTEAFF. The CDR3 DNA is TGCAGCGTTGAATCAGGGGTAGGCACTGAAGCTTTCTTT.

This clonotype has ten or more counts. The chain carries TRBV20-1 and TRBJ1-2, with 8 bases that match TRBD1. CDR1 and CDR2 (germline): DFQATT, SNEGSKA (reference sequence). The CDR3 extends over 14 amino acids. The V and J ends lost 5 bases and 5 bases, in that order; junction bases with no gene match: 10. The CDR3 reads CSAGSGTGRYGYTF. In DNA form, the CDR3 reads TGCAGTGCTGGGTCCGGGACAGGTCGTTATGGCTACACCTTC.

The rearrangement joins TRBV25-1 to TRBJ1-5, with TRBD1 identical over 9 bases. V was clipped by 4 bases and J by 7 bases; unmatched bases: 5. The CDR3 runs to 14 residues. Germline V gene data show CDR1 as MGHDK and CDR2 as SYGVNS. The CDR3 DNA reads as TGTGCCAGCAGTGCCGGGACAGGGCGACAGCCCCAGCATTTT. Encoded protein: CASSAGTGRQPQHF.

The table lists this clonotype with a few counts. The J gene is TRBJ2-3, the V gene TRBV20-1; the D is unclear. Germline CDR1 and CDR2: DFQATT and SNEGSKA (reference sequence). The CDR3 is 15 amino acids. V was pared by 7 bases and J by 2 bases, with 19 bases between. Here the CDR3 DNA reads TGCAGTGTTCCCAAAGAAGGCCGTTACACAGATACGCAGTATTTT. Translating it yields CSVPKEGRYTDTQYF.

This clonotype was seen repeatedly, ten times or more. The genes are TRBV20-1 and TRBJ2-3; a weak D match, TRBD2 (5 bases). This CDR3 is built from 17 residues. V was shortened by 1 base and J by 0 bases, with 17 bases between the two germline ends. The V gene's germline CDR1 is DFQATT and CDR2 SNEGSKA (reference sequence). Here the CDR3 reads CSARGGHGNLSTDTQYF. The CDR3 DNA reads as TGCAGTGCTAGAGGTGGGCACGGGAACCTTAGCACAGATACGCAGTATTTT.

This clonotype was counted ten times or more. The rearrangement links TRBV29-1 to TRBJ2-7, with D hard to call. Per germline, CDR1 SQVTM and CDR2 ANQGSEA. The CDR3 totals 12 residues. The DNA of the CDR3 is TGCAGCGTTGAAGATCTCGATGGTCCGTTAACCGTC. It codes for CSVEDLDGPLTV.

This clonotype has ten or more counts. The CDR3 sequence is CSAGQEQNTEAFF. The CDR3, as DNA: TGCAGCGCGGGACAGGAGCAGAACACTGAAGCTTTCTTT. The gene calls are TRBV29-1 and TRBJ1-1; TRBD1 matches 8 bases. The CDR3 runs 13 residues. V was pared by 7 bases and J by 1 base, with 5 bases of the junction left unmatched. Germline values: CDR1 SQVTM, CDR2 ANQGSEA.

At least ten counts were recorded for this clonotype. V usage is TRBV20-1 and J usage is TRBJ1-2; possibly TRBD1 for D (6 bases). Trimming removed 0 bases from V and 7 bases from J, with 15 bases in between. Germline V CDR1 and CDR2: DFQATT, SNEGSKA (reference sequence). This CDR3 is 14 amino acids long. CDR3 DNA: TGCAGTGCTAGAGATGACAGGCACCGGTCTGGCTACACCTTC. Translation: CSARDDRHRSGYTF.

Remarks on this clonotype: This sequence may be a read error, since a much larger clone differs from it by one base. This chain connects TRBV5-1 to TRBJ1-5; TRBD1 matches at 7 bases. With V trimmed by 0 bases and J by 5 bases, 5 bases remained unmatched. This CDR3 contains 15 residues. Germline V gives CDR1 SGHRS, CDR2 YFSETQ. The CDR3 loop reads CASSLGDSPYQPQHF. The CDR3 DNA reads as TGCGCCAGCAGCTTGGGGGACAGTCCGTATCAGCCCCAGCATTTT.

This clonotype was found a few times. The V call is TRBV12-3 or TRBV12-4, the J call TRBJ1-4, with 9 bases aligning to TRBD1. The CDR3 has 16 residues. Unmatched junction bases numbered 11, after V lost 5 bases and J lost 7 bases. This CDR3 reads CASSRLFTGGGEKLFF. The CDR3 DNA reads TGTGCCAGCAGTCGTCTCTTTACAGGGGGCGGTGAAAAACTGTTTTTT.

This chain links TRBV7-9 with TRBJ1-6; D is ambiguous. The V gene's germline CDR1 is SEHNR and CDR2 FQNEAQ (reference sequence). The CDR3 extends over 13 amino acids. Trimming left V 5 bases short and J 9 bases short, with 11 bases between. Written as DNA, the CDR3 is TGTGCCAGCAGCGACGCTGGCAGTTCACCCCTCCACTTT. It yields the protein CASSDAGSSPLHF. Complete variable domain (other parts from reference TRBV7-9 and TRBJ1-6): DTGVSQNPRHKITKRGQNVTFRCDPISEHNRLYWYRQTLGQGPEFLTYFQNEAQLEKSRLLSDRFSAERPKGSFSTLEIQRTEQGDSAMYLCASSDAGSSPLHFGNGTRLTVT.

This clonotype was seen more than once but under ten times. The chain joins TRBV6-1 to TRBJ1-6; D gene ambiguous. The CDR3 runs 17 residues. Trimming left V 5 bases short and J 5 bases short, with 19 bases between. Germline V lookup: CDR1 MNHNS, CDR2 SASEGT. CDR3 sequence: CASSKSEGGVNNSPLHF. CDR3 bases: TGTGCCAGCAGTAAAAGCGAGGGCGGCGTCAATAATTCACCCCTCCACTTT.

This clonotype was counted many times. The CDR3 loop reads CSVGGSPGDQPQHF. The CDR3 bases are TGCAGCGTTGGTGGAAGCCCCGGGGATCAGCCCCAGCATTTT. This sequence joins TRBV29-1 and TRBJ1-5; D not resolved. In germline, CDR1 is SQVTM, CDR2 ANQGSEA. Deletions cut 4 bases from V and 5 bases from J, with 15 bases between. This CDR3 has 14 residues.

This CDR3 is CSAREDFSYNSPLHF. The CDR3 nucleotides read TGCAGTGCTAGAGAAGACTTCTCCTATAATTCACCCCTCCACTTT. This chain joins TRBV20-1 and TRBJ1-6; no reliable D call. CDR1 is DFQATT, CDR2 SNEGSKA, per germline (reference sequence). The V end was cut by 0 bases, the J end by 0 bases, with 6 bases between. The CDR3 runs 15 residues.

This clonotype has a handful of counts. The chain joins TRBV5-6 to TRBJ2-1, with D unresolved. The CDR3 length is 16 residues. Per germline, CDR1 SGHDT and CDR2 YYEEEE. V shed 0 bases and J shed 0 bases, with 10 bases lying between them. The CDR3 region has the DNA TGTGCCAGCAGCTTGGTTCGGGCAGGCTCCTACAATGAGCAGTTCTTC. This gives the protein CASSLVRAGSYNEQFF.

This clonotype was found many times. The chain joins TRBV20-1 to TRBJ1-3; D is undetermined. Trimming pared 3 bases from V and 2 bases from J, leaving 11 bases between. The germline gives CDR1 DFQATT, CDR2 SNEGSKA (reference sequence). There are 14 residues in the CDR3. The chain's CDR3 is CSARTGLPGNTIYF. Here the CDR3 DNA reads TGCAGTGCTAGGACCGGGCTACCTGGAAACACCATATATTTT.

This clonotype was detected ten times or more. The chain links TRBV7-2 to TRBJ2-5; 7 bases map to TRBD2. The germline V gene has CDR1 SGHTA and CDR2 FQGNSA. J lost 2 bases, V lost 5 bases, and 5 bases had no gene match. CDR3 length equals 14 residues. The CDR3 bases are TGTGCCAGCAGCCAGAGCGGGGTTCAAGAGACCCAGTACTTC. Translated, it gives CASSQSGVQETQYF.

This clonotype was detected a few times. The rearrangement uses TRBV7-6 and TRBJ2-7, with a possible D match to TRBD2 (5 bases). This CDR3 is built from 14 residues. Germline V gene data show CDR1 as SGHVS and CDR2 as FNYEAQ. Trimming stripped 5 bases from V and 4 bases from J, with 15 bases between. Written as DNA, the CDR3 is TGTGCCAGCAGCCCGGGGAGTAGGGATTACGAGCAGTACGTC. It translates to CASSPGSRDYEQYV.

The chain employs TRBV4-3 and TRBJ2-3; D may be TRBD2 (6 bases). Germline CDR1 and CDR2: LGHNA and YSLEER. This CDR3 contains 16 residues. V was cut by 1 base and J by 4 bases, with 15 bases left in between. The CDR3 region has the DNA TGCGCCAGCAGCCAAGCGGGCGGGGCTCCGCCAGATACGCAGTATTTT. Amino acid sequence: CASSQAGGAPPDTQYF.

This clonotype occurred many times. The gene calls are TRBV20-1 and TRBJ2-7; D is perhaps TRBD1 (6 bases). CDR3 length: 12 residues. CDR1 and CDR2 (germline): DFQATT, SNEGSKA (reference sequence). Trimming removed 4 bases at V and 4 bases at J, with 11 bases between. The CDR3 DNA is TGCAGTGCTACGGGACACGGATACGAGCAGTACTTC. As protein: CSATGHGYEQYF.

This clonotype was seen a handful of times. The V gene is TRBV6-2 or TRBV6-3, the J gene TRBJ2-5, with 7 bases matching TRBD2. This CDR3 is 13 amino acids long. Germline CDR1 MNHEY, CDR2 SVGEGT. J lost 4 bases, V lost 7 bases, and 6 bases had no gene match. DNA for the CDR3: TGTGCCAGCAAATGGGGCGGGGGAGAGACCCAGTACTTC. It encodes CASKWGGGETQYF.

The CDR3 here is CSVVRRMNTEAFF. Here the CDR3 DNA reads TGCAGCGTTGTGCGGAGAATGAACACTGAAGCTTTCTTT. V usage is TRBV29-1 and J usage is TRBJ1-1; no clear D. The CDR3 is 13 amino acids. The germline V gene has CDR1 SQVTM and CDR2 ANQGSEA. Trimming took off 4 bases at V and 0 bases at J, with 9 bases between the two ends.

CDR3 bases: TGCGCCAGCAGCCAAGCAGGCGGGGAGCTGTTTTTT. Protein sequence: CASSQAGGELFF. The V and J genes are TRBV4-1 and TRBJ2-2; D not certain. Germline-derived CDR1 and CDR2 are MGHRA and YSYEKL. This CDR3 has 12 amino acids. V lost 1 base to trimming and J lost 7 bases, with 4 bases between them.

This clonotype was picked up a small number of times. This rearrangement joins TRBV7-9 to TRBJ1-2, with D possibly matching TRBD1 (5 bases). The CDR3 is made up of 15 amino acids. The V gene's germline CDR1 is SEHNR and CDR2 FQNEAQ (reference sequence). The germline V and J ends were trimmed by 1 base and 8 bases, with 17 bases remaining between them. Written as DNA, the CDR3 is TGTGCCAGCAGCTTAGGAGGGTCCAGGGCTGAAGGCTACACCTTC. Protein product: CASSLGGSRAEGYTF.

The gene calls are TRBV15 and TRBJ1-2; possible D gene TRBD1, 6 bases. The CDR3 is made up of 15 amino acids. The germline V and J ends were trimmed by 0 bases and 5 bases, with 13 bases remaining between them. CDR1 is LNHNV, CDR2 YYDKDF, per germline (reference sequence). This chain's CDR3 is CATSRDRGRLYGYTF. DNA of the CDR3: TGTGCCACCAGCAGAGACAGGGGAAGATTATATGGCTACACCTTC.

This chain's CDR3 is CASSLDSSPTNEQFF. Written as DNA, the CDR3 is TGTGCCAGCAGTTTGGACTCCTCGCCTACCAATGAGCAGTTCTTC. V is TRBV6-5 and J is TRBJ2-1; possibly TRBD2 for D (5 bases). V lost 4 bases and J 6 bases, leaving 16 bases between the germline ends. The CDR3 runs to 15 residues. Looked up from germline, CDR1 is MNHEY and CDR2 is SVGAGI.

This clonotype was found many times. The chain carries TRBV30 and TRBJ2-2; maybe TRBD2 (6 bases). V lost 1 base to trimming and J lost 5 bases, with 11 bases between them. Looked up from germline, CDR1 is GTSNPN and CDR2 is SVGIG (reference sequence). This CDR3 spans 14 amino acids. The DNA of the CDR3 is TGTGCCTGGAGTGGCCGGGGGAGGACCGGGGAGCTGTTTTTT. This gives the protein CAWSGRGRTGELFF. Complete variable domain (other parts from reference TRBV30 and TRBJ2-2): SQTIHQWPATLVQPVGSPLSLECTVEGTSNPNLYWYRQAAGRGLQLLFYSVGIGQISSEVPQNLSASRPQDRQFILSSKKLLLSDSGFYLCAWSGRGRTGELFFGEGSRLTVL.

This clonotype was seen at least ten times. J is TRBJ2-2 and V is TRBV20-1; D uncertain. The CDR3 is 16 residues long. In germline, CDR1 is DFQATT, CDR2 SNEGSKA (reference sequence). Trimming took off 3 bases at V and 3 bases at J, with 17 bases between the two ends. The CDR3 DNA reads TGCAGTGCTAGCGAAGAGTGGGGTGCCGACACCGGGGAGCTGTTTTTT. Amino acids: CSASEEWGADTGELFF.

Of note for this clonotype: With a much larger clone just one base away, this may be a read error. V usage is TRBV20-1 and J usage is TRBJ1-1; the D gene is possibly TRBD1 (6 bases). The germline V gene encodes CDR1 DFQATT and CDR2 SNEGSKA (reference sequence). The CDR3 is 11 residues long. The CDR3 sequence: CSLRAGAEALF. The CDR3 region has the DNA TGCAGTCTCAGGGCGGGGGCTGAAGCTTTGTTT.

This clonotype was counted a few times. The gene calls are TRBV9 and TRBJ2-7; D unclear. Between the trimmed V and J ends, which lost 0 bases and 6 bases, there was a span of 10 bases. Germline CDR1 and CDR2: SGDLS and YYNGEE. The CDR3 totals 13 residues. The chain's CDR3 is CASSVDGRLEQYF. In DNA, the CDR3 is TGTGCCAGCAGCGTAGATGGCAGGCTCGAGCAGTACTTC. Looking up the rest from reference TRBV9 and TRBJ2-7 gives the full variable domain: DSGVTQTPKHLITATGQRVTLRCSPRSGDLSVYWYQQSLDQGLQFLIQYYNGEERAKGNILERFSAQQFPDLHSELNLSSLELGDSALYFCASSVDGRLEQYFGPGTRLTVT.